This T cell receptor beta chain was identified in a study of cytomegalovirus exposure and HLA in healthy donors. Study at large: An early release of data contained roughly 86 million unique TCRs, which came from HLA-typed donors.

Germline loops: CDR1 MGHDK, CDR2 SYGVNS. Between the trimmed V and J ends, which lost 5 bases and 0 bases, there was a span of 10 bases. CDR3 length: 15 amino acids. Study observations and caveats: Earlier findings revealed that most TCR beta V segments proved productive either about 87% or about 30% of the time.

A note on this clone: Its matching antigen is unknown.

PCR involved 60 Vbeta and 13 Jbeta primers. Repertoires were generated with immunoSEQ multiplex PCR, while TCRdb's copy carries only in-frame clones and drops some. Of 150,000 or so clones in the sample, roughly 80% were seen once. This TCR was sampled from a man younger than 45 in good health and CMV-seronegative. The chain links TRBV25-1 to TRBJ1-4; D might be TRBD1 (6 bases). Specimen: PBMCs. The chain's CDR3 is CASSNTGTTNEKLFF. CDR3 DNA sequence: TGTGCCAGCAGTAACACAGGGACAACTAATGAAAAACTGTTTTTT.